The clone carrying this TCR beta chain was counted many times. What it recognizes is unknown. TCRdb processed the 5' RACE reads anew with MiXCR; each CDR3 protein has one entry. The sample lists 350,000 or so distinct CDR3 sequences; roughly 9% were seen once. This sample was included in a study of identical twins. The study, taken as a whole, reports: For monozygotic twins, models underestimated out-of-frame TCR alpha sharing. A lower insertion count was a feature of abundant cord blood beta clonotypes, with no such feature in memory repertoires. It was cross-sectional statistical analysis, not following the same donors, that the conclusions relied on.

Sequencing was performed on naive T cells sorted from blood. This receptor was identified in a woman aged 50 to 60 in good health.

The CDR3 coding sequence is TGCGCCAGCAGCTGGACAGGGGCCAACGTCCTGACTTTC. Residues: CASSWTGANVLTF. The chain links TRBV5-1 to TRBJ2-6; the D gene is possibly TRBD1 (5 bases). Germline CDR1 is SGHRS and CDR2 is YFSETQ. This CDR3 region has 13 residues. Between the trimmed V and J ends, which lost 3 bases and 4 bases, there was a span of 5 bases.